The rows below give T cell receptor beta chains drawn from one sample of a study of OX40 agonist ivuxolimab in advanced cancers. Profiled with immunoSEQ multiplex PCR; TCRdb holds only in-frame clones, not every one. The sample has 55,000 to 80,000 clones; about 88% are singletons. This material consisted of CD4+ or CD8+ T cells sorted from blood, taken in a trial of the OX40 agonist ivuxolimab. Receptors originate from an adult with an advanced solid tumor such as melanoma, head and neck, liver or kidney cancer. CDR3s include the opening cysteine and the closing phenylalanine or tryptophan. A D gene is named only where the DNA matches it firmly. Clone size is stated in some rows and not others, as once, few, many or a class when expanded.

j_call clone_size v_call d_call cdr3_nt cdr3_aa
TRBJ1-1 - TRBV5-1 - TGCGCCAGCTCTATCGCGGGGTTCGAGGGCACTGAAGCTTTCTTT CASSIAGFEGTEAFF
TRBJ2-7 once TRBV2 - TGTGCCAGCAGTGTATCGGGGACAGAGCAGTACTTC CASSVSGTEQYF
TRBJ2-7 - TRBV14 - TGTGCCAGCAGCCAAGCAGGGGATTGGGCCAGGACCTACGAGCAGTACTTC CASSQAGDWARTYEQYF
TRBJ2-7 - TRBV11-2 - TGTGCCAGCAGCTTAAGTGGTTACGAGCAGTACTTC CASSLSGYEQYF
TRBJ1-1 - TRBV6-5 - TGTGCCAGCAGTGAATCGGCAGGGCGGGGTGAAGCTTTCTTT CASSESAGRGEAFF
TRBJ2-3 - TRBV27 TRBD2 TGTGCCAGCAGTTTAAACGGGAGGGCCGTTACAGATACGCAGTATTTT CASSLNGRAVTDTQYF
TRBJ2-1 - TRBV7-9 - TGTGCCAGCAGCCCCCAAGGCGGCTACAATGAGCAGTTCTTC CASSPQGGYNEQFF
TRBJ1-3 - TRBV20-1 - TGCAGTGCTAGCAGAGGAAACACCATATATTTT CSASRGNTIYF
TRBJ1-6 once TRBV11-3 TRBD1 TGTGCCAGCAGCGGAGGGACAGGGGGCGGATCACCCCTCCACTTT CASSGGTGGGSPLHF
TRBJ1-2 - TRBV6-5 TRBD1 TGTGCCAGCAGTTACTCGATTCAGGGGGCTTTGTATGGCTACACCTTC CASSYSIQGALYGYTF
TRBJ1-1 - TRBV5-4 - TGTGCCAGCAGCACCATTGGACGGTCTATGAACACTGAAGCTTTCTTT CASSTIGRSMNTEAFF
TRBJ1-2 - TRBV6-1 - TGTGCCAGCAGACACGGGATACCCTATGGCTACACCTTC CASRHGIPYGYTF
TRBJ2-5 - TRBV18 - TGTGCCAGCTCACCACCGGGTCTTGGCATCTGGGAGACCCAGTACTTC CASSPPGLGIWETQYF
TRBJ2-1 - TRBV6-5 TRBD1 TGTGCCAGCAGCCGGGACAGGGACTACAATGAGCAGTTCTTC CASSRDRDYNEQFF
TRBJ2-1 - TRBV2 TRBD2 TGTGCCAGCAGCGACCTAGCGGGAGGCGGTTACAATGAGCAGTTCTTC CASSDLAGGGYNEQFF
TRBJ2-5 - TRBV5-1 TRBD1 TGCGCCAGCAGCTTGGGGCAGGGGGTCCCCGAAGAGACCCAGTACTTC CASSLGQGVPEETQYF
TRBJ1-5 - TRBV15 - TGTGCCACCAGCAGAGACCGGGATCAGCCCCAGCATTTT CATSRDRDQPQHF
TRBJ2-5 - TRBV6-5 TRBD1 TGTGCCAGCAGTTTAACAGGGGCATGGGAGACCCAGTACTTC CASSLTGAWETQYF
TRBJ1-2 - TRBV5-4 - TGTGCCAGCAGCTCGGGCGGCGGGACGGTTAACTATGGCTACACCTTC CASSSGGGTVNYGYTF
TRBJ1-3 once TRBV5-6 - TGTGCCAGCAGCTTGGACAGGGTTGGAAACACCATATATTTT CASSLDRVGNTIYF
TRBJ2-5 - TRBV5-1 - TGCGCCAGCAGCTTTAGTCAGTACCAAGAGACCCAGTACTTC CASSFSQYQETQYF
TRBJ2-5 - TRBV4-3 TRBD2 TGCGCCAGCAGCCAAGGCGCGGGAGGGCAAGAGACCCAGTACTTC CASSQGAGGQETQYF
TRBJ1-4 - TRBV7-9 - TGTGCCAGCAGCTTAAGTGCGGGGGCTAATGAAAAACTGTTTTTT CASSLSAGANEKLFF
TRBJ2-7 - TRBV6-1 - TGTGCCAGCAGGCCCACAGGGTTGGGGTACGAGCAGTACTTC CASRPTGLGYEQYF
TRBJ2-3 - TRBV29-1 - TGCAGCGTTCTAAAACCAGATACGCAGTATTTT CSVLKPDTQYF
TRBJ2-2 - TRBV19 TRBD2 TGTGCCAGTAGTTTCGCTAGCGGGTTTACGAACACCGGGGAGCTGTTTTTT CASSFASGFTNTGELFF
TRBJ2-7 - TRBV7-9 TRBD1 TGTGCCAGCAGCCAAGCCGGGACAGCCTCCTACGAGCAGTACTTC CASSQAGTASYEQYF
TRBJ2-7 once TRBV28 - TGTGCCAGCAGTTCCCTCGGGACCTCAGGGATATACGAGCAGTACTTC CASSSLGTSGIYEQYF
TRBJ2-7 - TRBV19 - TGTGCCAGTAGTATGGGGGACACCCGGTGGGAGCAGTACTTC CASSMGDTRWEQYF
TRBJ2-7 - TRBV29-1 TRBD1 TGCAGCGTCGGTAAGACAGGGGCCTACGAGCAGTACTTC CSVGKTGAYEQYF
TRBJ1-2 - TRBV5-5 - TGTGCCAGCAGCTACCAACGGGGCCCGACGTATGGCTACACCTTC CASSYQRGPTYGYTF
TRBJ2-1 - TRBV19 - TGTGCCAGTAGCCACGACTGGGACAATGAGCAGTTCTTC CASSHDWDNEQFF
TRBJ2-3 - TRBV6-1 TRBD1 TGTGCCAGCAGTGAATGGGGGGACAGGGCGACAGATACGCAGTATTTT CASSEWGDRATDTQYF
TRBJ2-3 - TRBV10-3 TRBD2 TGTGCCATCACTGGCGGGAGGGGTTCAGATACGCAGTATTTT CAITGGRGSDTQYF
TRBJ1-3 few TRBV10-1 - TGCGCCAGCAGTGAGAACTTCAACTCTGGAAACACCATATATTTT CASSENFNSGNTIYF
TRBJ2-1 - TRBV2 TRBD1 TGTGCCAGCAATGTTGTGGGACAGAACTACAATGAGCAGTTCTTC CASNVVGQNYNEQFF
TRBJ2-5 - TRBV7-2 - TGTGCCAGCAGCCCCGTTGGCAGTCTAGGGGAGACCCAGTACTTC CASSPVGSLGETQYF
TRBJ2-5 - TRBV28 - TGTGCCAGCAGTTTAGAGAGTCGGGCTAGCGTCCACCAAGAGACCCAGTACTTC CASSLESRASVHQETQYF
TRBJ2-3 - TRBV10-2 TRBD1 TGCGCCAGCAGTGAGCCCAGGGGGCTGAGCACAGATACGCAGTATTTT CASSEPRGLSTDTQYF
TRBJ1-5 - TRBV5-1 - TGCGCCAGCAGCTTGGACCCCTATCAGCCCCAGCATTTT CASSLDPYQPQHF
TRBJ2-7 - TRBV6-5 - TGTGCCAGCAGCTCGGGGACAACGGGCGGATACGAGCAGTACTTC CASSSGTTGGYEQYF
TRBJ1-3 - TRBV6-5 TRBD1 TGTGCCAGCAGCCGGGACAGAGGAAACACCATATATTTT CASSRDRGNTIYF
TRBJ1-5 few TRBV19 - TGTGCCAGTAGTATAACAGGGAATCAGCCCCAGCATTTT CASSITGNQPQHF
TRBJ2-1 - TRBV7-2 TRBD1 TGTGCCAGCAGCCAGGGACAGTCCTACAATGAGCAGTTCTTC CASSQGQSYNEQFF
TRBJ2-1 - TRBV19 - TGTGCTCTTAAAGGGGGAGAACAGAATGAGCAGTTCTTC CALKGGEQNEQFF
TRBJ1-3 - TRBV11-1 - TGTGCCAGCAGCTTCTCTCTCTCTGGAAACACCATATATTTT CASSFSLSGNTIYF
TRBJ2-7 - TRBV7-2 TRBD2 TGTGCCAGCAGCATAACTAGCGGGAGCTCCTACGAGCAGTACTTC CASSITSGSSYEQYF
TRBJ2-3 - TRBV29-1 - TGCAGCGTTGAACCAAGCGCAGATACGCAGTATTTT CSVEPSADTQYF
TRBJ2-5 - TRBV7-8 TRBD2 TGTGCCAGCAGGTCCTCTTGGACTAGCGGGATTGAGACCCAGTACTTC CASRSSWTSGIETQYF
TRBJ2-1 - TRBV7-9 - TGTGCCAGCAGCTTATCCTTAGATGAGCAGTTCTTC CASSLSLDEQFF
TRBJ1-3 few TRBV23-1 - TGCGCCAGCCCCCCCTGCTCTGGAAACACCATATATTTT CASPPCSGNTIYF
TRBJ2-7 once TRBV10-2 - TGCGCCAGCAGCCGGGACTTCTCCTACGAGCAGTACTTC CASSRDFSYEQYF
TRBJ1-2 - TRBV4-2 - TGTGCCAGCAGCCAAGACATAGGGCAGGGGCTTTATGGCTACACCTTC CASSQDIGQGLYGYTF
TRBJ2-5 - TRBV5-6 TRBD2 TGTGCCAGCAGCTTGGCTCGGGAGGGGACCCAGTACTTC CASSLAREGTQYF
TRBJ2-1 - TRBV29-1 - TGCAGCGTTGGCATGTCTAGCAGCAATGAGCAGTTCTTC CSVGMSSSNEQFF